Given below is one T cell receptor (beta chain) in context. Its specificity is unknown. TCRdb's copy holds only in-frame clones and misses some; the assay was immunoSEQ multiplex PCR. The table lists approximately 82,000 clones, 90% to 95% of them singletons. These data belong to a study of cytomegalovirus exposure and HLA in healthy donors. The wider study: The roughly 700 first-cohort repertoires and the roughly 120 validation repertoires shared the same platform, a later analysis reported. Points from the study as a whole: Subsequent analysis revealed that first-cohort TCR clusters tended to co-occur in the approximately 120 validation repertoires. Researchers reported that a few CMV-associated chains were confirmed in vitro as CMV antigen-specific. Researchers counted some 150 TCR beta chains as cytomegalovirus-associated.

The CDR3 is 16 amino acids. Germline lookup yields CDR1 SGDLS and CDR2 YYNGEE. Trimming shortened V by 4 bases and J by 4 bases, and 18 bases separated the two germline ends. The clonotype originates from a man aged 18 to 30 in good health and CMV-seronegative. The chain couples TRBV9 to TRBJ2-1; D is possibly TRBD2 (6 bases). Material for sequencing was PBMCs. The CDR3 reads CASSREGRLVYNEQFF. CDR3 nucleotides: TGTGCCAGCAGCCGCGAGGGGAGGTTGGTGTACAATGAGCAGTTCTTC.